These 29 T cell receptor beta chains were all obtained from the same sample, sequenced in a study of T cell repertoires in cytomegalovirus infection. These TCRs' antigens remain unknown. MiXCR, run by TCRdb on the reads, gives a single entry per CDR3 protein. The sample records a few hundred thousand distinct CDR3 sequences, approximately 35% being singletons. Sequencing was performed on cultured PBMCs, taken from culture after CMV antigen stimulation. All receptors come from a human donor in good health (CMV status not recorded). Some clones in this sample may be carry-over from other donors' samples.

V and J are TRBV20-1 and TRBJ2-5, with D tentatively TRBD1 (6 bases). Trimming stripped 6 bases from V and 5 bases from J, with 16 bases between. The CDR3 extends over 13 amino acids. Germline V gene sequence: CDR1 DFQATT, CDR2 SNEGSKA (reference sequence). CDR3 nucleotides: TGCAGTGCCACTTCGACAGGAAAGGAGACCCAGTACTTC. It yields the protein CSATSTGKETQYF.

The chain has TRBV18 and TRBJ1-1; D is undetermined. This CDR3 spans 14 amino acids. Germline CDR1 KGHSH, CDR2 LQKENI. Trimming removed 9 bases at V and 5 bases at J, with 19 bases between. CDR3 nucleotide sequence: TGTGCCAGTCTCTTGAAGAGGGAGACGACTGAAGCTTTCTTT. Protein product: CASLLKRETTEAFF. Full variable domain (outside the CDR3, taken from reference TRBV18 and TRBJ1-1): NAGVMQNPRHLVRRRGQEARLRCSPMKGHSHVYWYRQLPEEGLKFMVYLQKENIIDESGMPKERFSAEFPKEGPSILRIQQVVRGDSAAYFCASLLKRETTEAFFGQGTRLTVV.

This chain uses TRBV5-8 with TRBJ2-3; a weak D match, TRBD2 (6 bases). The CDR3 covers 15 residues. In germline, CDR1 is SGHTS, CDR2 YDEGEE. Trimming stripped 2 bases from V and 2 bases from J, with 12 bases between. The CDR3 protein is CASSFSGRYTDTQYF. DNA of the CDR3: TGTGCCAGCAGCTTTAGCGGAAGATACACAGATACGCAGTATTTT.

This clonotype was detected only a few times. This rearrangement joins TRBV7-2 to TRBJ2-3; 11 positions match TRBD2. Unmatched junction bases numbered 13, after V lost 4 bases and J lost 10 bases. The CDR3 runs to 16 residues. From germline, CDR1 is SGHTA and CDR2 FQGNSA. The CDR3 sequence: CASSSGGASGGRSQYF. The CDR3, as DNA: TGTGCCAGCAGCTCCGGCGGAGCTAGCGGGGGGAGGTCGCAGTATTTT.

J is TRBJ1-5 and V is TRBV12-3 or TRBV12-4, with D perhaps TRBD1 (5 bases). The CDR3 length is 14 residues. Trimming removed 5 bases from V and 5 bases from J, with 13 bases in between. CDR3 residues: CASSGDSLYQPQHF. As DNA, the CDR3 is TGTGCCAGCAGTGGCGACAGCCTCTATCAGCCCCAGCATTTT.

The chain's CDR3 is CASRRQGSMNTEAFF. Written as DNA, the CDR3 is TGTGCCAGCAGGCGACAGGGAAGCATGAACACTGAAGCTTTCTTT. The chain has TRBV6-9 and TRBJ1-1; 7 bases map to TRBD1. Trimming took 6 bases from V and 0 from J; bases not matched to a gene: 7. The CDR3 totals 15 residues. Per germline, CDR1 MNHGY and CDR2 SVAAGI.

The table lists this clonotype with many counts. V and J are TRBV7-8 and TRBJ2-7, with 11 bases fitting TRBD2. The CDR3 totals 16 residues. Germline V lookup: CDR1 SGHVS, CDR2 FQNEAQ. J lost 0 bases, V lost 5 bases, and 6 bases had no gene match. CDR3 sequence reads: CASSLIAGGSSYEQYF. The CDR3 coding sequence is TGTGCCAGCAGCCTAATAGCGGGAGGGAGCTCCTACGAGCAGTACTTC.

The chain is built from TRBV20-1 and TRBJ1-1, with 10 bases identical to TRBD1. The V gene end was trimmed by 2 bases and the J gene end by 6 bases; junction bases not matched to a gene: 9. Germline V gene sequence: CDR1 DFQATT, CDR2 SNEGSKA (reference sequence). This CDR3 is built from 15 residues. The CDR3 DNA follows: TGCAGTGCTAGAAACCGGGACAGGGGTTACTCTGAAGCTTTCTTT. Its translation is CSARNRDRGYSEAFF.

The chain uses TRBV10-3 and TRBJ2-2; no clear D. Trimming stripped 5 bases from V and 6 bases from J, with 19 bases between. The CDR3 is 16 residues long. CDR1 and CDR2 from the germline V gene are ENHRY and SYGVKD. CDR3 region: CAISPRSRVEAGELFF. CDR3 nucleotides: TGTGCCATCAGTCCAAGGTCAAGAGTGGAAGCCGGGGAGCTGTTTTTT.

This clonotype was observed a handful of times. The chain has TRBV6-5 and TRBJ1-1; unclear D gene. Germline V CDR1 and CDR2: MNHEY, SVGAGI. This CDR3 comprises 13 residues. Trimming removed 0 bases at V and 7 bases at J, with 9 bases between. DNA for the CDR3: TGTGCCAGCAGTTACTCGACGGCACTTGAAGCTTTCTTT. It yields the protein CASSYSTALEAFF.

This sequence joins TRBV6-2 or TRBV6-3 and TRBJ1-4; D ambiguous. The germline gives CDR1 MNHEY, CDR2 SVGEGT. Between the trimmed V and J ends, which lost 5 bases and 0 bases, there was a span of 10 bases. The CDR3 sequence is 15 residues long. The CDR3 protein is CASSRAGTTNEKLFF. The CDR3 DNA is TGTGCCAGCAGTCGGGCAGGAACAACTAATGAAAAACTGTTTTTT.

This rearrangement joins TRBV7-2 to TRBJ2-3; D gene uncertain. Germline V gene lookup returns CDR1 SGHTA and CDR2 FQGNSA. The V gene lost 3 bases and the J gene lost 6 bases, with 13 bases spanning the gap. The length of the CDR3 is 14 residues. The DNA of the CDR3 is TGTGCCAGCAGCTTGACCACCCCAGCGGATACGCAGTATTTT. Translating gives CASSLTTPADTQYF.

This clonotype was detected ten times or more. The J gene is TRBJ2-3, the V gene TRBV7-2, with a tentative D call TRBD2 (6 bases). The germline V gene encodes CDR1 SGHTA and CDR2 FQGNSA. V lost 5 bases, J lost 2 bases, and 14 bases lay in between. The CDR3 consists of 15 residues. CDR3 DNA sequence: TGTGCCAGCAGCACCCGACTAGGCACCACAGATACGCAGTATTTT. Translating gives CASSTRLGTTDTQYF.

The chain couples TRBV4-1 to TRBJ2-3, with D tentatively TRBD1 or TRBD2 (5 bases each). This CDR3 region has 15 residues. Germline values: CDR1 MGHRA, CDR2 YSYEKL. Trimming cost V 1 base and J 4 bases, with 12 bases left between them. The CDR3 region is CASSQGDAGADTQYF. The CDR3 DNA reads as TGCGCCAGCAGCCAAGGGGACGCCGGGGCAGATACGCAGTATTTT.

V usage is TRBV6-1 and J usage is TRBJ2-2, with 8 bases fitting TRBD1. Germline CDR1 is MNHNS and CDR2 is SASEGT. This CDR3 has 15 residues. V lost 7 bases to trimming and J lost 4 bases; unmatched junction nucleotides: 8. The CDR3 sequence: CASTWTGQTTGELFF. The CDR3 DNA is TGTGCCAGCACCTGGACAGGGCAGACCACCGGGGAGCTGTTTTTT.

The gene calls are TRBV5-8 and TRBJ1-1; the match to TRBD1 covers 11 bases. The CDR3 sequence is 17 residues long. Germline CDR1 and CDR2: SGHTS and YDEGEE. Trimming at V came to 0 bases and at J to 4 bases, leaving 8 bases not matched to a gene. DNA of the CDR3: TGTGCCAGCAGCTTGGCGAAAAGGACAGGGGGCGGCACTGAAGCTTTCTTT. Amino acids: CASSLAKRTGGGTEAFF.

CDR3 coding DNA: TGTGCCAGCAGTTTTATAGGGGGCGCGGATGGCTACACCTTC. As protein: CASSFIGGADGYTF. This chain joins TRBV28 and TRBJ1-2, with 7 positions matching TRBD1. The CDR3 totals 14 residues. Germline-derived CDR1 and CDR2 are MDHEN and SYDVKM. V trimming: 3 bases; J trimming: 6 bases; junction bases outside the gene matches: 7.

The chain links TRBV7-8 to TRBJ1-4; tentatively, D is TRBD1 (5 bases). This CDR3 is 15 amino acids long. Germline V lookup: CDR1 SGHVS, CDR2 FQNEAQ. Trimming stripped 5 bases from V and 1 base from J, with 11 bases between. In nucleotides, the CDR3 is TGTGCCAGCAGCCCAGGGCAGGGAACTAATGAAAAACTGTTTTTT. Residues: CASSPGQGTNEKLFF. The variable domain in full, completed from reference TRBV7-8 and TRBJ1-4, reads GAGVSQSPRYKVAKRGQDVALRCDPISGHVSLFWYQQALGQGPEFLTYFQNEAQLDKSGLPSDRFFAERPEGSVSTLKIQRTQQEDSAVYLCASSPGQGTNEKLFFGSGTQLSVL.

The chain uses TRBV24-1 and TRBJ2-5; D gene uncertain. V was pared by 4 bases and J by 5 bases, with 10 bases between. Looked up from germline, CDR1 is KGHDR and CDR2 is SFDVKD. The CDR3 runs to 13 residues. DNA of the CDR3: TGTGCCACCAGTGAAGGCCTCCGGGAGACCCAGTACTTC. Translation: CATSEGLRETQYF.

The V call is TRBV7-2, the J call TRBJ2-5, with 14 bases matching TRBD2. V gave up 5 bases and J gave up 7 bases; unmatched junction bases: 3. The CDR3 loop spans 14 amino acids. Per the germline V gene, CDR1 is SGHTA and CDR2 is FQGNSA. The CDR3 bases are TGTGCCAGCAGCGGGACTAGCGGGAGTGGGACCCAGTACTTC. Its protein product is CASSGTSGSGTQYF. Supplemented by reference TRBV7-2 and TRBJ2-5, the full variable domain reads GAGVSQSPSNKVTEKGKDVELRCDPISGHTALYWYRQSLGQGLEFLIYFQGNSAPDKSGLPSDRFSAERTGGSVSTLTIQRTQQEDSAVYLCASSGTSGSGTQYFGPGTRLLVL.

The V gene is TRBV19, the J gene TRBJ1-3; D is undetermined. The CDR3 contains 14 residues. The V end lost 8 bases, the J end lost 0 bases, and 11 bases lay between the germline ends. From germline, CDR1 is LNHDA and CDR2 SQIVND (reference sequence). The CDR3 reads CASVPSNSGNTIYF. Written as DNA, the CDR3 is TGTGCCAGTGTGCCCTCCAACTCTGGAAACACCATATATTTT.

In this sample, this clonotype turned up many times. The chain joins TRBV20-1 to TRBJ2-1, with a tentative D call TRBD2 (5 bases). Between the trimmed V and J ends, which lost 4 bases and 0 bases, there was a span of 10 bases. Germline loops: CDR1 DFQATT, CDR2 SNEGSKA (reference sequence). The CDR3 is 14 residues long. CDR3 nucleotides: TGCAGTGCTACCCATACTAGCTCCTACAATGAGCAGTTCTTC. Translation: CSATHTSSYNEQFF.

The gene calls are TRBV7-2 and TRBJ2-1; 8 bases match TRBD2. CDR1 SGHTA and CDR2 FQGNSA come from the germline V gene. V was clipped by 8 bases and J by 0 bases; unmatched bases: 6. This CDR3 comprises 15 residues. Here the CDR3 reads CASGGGTSSYNEQFF. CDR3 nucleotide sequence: TGTGCCAGCGGCGGGGGGACTAGCTCCTACAATGAGCAGTTCTTC.

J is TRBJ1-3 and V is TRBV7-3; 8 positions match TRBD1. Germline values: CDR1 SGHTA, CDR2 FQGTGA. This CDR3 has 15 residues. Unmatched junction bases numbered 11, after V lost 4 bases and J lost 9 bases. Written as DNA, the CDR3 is TGTGCCAGCAGCTCCGATCCTTCGACAGGGGTCACCATATATTTT. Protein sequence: CASSSDPSTGVTIYF. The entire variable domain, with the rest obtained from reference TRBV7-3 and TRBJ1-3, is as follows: GAGVSQTPSNKVTEKGKYVELRCDPISGHTALYWYRQSLGQGPEFLIYFQGTGAADDSGLPNDRFFAVRPEGSVSTLKIQRTERGDSAVYLCASSSDPSTGVTIYFGEGSWLTVV.

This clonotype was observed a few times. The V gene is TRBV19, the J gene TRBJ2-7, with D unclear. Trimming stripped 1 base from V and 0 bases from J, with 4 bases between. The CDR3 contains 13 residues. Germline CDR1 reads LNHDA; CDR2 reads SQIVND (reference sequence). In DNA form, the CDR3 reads TGTGCCAGTAGTATAGGTCTCTCCTACGAGCAGTACGTC. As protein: CASSIGLSYEQYV.

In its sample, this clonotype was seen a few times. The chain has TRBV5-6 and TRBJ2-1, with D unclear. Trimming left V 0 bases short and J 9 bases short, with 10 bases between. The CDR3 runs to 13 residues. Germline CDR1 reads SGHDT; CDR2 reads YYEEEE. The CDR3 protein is CASSLDPAREQFF. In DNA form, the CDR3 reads TGTGCCAGCAGCTTGGACCCTGCGCGTGAGCAGTTCTTC.

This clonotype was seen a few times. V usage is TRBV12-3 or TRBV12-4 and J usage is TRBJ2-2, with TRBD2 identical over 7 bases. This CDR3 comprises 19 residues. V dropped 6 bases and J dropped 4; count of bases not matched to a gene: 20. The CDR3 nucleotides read TGTGCCAGCAGAAAGGTGGAAGGGAAAGCGGGACGAATCACCGGGGAGCTGTTTTTT. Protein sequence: CASRKVEGKAGRITGELFF.

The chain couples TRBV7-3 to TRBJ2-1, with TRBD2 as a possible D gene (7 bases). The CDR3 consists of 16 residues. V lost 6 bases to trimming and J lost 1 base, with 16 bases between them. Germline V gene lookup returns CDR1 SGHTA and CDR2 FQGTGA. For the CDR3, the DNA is TGTGCCAGCAGTACTGGGGGGGGCGCGTCCTACAATGAGCAGTTCTTC. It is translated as CASSTGGGASYNEQFF.

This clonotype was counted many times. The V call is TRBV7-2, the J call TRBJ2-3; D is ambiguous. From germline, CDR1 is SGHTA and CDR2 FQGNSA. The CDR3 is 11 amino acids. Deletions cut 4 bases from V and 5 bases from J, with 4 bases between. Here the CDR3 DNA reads TGTGCCAGCAGCTGGAAAGATACGCAGTATTTT. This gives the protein CASSWKDTQYF.